This passage covers 20 T cell receptor beta chains from one sample sequenced in a study of memory CD4+ T cells and cytomegalovirus serostatus. The sort gate was single viable CD3+CD4+CD8-CD45RO+ cells for memory CD4+ T cells. Libraries were prepared by immunoSEQ multiplex PCR; TCRdb keeps only in-frame clonotypes and omits some of them. The sample has 50,000 to 65,000 clones, about three quarters seen once. Material for sequencing was memory CD4+ T cells from blood. These TCRs come from an adult in good health and CMV-seropositive.

CDR3 sequence: CASSQVLASGTDTQYF. The CDR3 nucleotides are TGTGCCAGCAGCCAAGTTTTGGCTAGCGGCACAGATACGCAGTATTTT. V and J are TRBV4-2 and TRBJ2-3; D perhaps matches TRBD2 (6 bases). Germline V lookup: CDR1 LGHNA, CDR2 YNFKEQ. CDR3 length: 16 residues. With 1 base removed from V and 1 base from J, the gap between germline ends came to 12 bases.

This clone was detected only once. The V and J genes are TRBV5-6 and TRBJ2-1, with unresolved D. V dropped 3 bases and J dropped 3 bases, with 4 bases sitting between them. Per germline, CDR1 SGHDT and CDR2 YYEEEE. The CDR3 covers 12 residues. The CDR3 region is CASSSDYNEQFF. In nucleotides, the CDR3 is TGTGCCAGCAGCTCCGACTACAATGAGCAGTTCTTC.

The sample holds a few counts of this clone. V gene TRBV6-1 combines with J gene TRBJ2-7; 10 bases align to TRBD2. Germline V gene sequence: CDR1 MNHNS, CDR2 SASEGT. V gave up 4 bases and J gave up 6 bases; unmatched junction bases: 9. CDR3 size: 15 residues. The CDR3 nucleotides are TGTGCCAGCAGTGGCCCGGGACTAGCGATGGGCGAGCAGTACTTC. Translated, it gives CASSGPGLAMGEQYF.

The chain is built from TRBV6-5 and TRBJ1-2, with D perhaps matching TRBD1 (5 bases). Germline lookup yields CDR1 MNHEY and CDR2 SVGAGI. V was cut by 2 bases and J by 2 bases, with 12 bases left in between. The CDR3 is 15 amino acids. This chain's CDR3 is CASSYMGRSNYGYTF. In nucleotides, the CDR3 is TGTGCCAGCAGTTACATGGGACGGTCCAACTATGGCTACACCTTC.

The rearrangement uses TRBV11-3 and TRBJ2-1; D call uncertain. V dropped 0 bases and J dropped 5 bases, with 8 bases sitting between them. CDR3 length: 14 amino acids. The V gene's germline CDR1 is SGHNT and CDR2 YENEEA. CDR3 region: CASSLEARNNEQFF. Here the CDR3 DNA reads TGTGCCAGCAGCTTAGAGGCTAGAAACAATGAGCAGTTCTTC.

The chain combines TRBV5-1 with TRBJ2-3, with D possibly TRBD2 on 6 matching bases. Germline CDR1 SGHRS, CDR2 YFSETQ. The V end was cut by 4 bases, the J end by 3 bases, with 12 bases between. The CDR3 runs to 14 residues. CDR3 sequence: CASSPGGATDTQYF. The DNA for the CDR3 is TGCGCCAGCAGCCCAGGAGGGGCGACAGATACGCAGTATTTT.

This clone was found once. The chain combines TRBV10-1 with TRBJ2-3, with 8 bases identical to TRBD2. Germline values: CDR1 WNHNN, CDR2 SYGVQD (reference sequence). With V trimmed by 5 bases and J by 6 bases, 7 bases remained unmatched. The CDR3 is 14 residues long. This CDR3 reads CASSQAGATDTQYF. The CDR3 DNA reads TGCGCCAGCAGTCAAGCGGGAGCAACTGATACGCAGTATTTT.

This chain connects TRBV5-8 to TRBJ2-2; TRBD2 might be the D (7 bases). This CDR3 is built from 16 residues. The ends were cut back, 0 bases at V and 4 bases at J, with 13 bases in the middle. CDR1 and CDR2 from the germline V gene are SGHTS and YDEGEE. The CDR3: CASSLVGGGSTGELFF. CDR3 nucleotides: TGTGCCAGCAGCTTGGTTGGCGGGGGCAGCACCGGGGAGCTGTTTTTT.

With respect to this clone: The identical CDR3 is also encoded by other nucleotide sequences in the sample. The chain combines TRBV18 with TRBJ1-5; D not certain. This CDR3 comprises 13 residues. Germline CDR1 reads KGHSH; CDR2 reads LQKENI. V was shortened by 4 bases and J by 3 bases, with 7 bases between the two germline ends. CDR3 sequence: CASSRQTNQPQHF. The DNA of the CDR3 is TGTGCCAGCTCACGGCAGACCAATCAGCCCCAGCATTTT.

V gene TRBV4-3 combines with J gene TRBJ1-5; D gene unclear. From germline, CDR1 is LGHNA and CDR2 YSLEER. The CDR3 covers 15 residues. V was trimmed by 0 bases and J by 5 bases, leaving 11 bases between them. CDR3 sequence reads: CASSQEFKGHQPQHF. The CDR3 region has the DNA TGCGCCAGCAGCCAAGAATTCAAGGGTCATCAGCCCCAGCATTTT.

J is TRBJ1-2 and V is TRBV19; 10 nucleotides agree with TRBD1. Germline V gene sequence: CDR1 LNHDA, CDR2 SQIVND (reference sequence). The junction had 4 bases not matched to a gene; V was cut back by 5 bases and J by 7 bases. This CDR3 region has 13 residues. The DNA of the CDR3 is TGTGCCAGTAGTCGACAGGGGGCGTTTGGCTACACCTTC. This sequence encodes CASSRQGAFGYTF.

As for this clone: Other DNA sequences within the sample encode an identical CDR3. This chain links TRBV18 with TRBJ1-1, with 7 bases that match TRBD1. This CDR3 contains 13 residues. Looked up from germline, CDR1 is KGHSH and CDR2 is LQKENI. V trimming: 6 bases; J trimming: 1 base; junction bases outside the gene matches: 2. The CDR3 here is CASSGTANTEAFF. The CDR3 region has the DNA TGTGCCAGCTCCGGGACAGCGAACACTGAAGCTTTCTTT. Variable domain in full (rest from reference TRBV18 and TRBJ1-1): NAGVMQNPRHLVRRRGQEARLRCSPMKGHSHVYWYRQLPEEGLKFMVYLQKENIIDESGMPKERFSAEFPKEGPSILRIQQVVRGDSAAYFCASSGTANTEAFFGQGTRLTVV.

The rearrangement uses TRBV18 and TRBJ2-1, with D possibly being TRBD2 (5 bases). V gave up 2 bases and J gave up 4 bases, with 6 bases separating them. This CDR3 spans 13 amino acids. The germline V gene has CDR1 KGHSH and CDR2 LQKENI. In DNA, the CDR3 is TGTGCCAGCTCACCAGGGGAGTACAATGAGCAGTTCTTC. This translates into CASSPGEYNEQFF. Using reference TRBV18 and TRBJ2-1 for the parts outside the CDR3, the full variable domain is NAGVMQNPRHLVRRRGQEARLRCSPMKGHSHVYWYRQLPEEGLKFMVYLQKENIIDESGMPKERFSAEFPKEGPSILRIQQVVRGDSAAYFCASSPGEYNEQFFGPGTRLTVL.

The gene calls are TRBV10-3 and TRBJ2-5; D may be TRBD2 (5 bases). In germline, CDR1 is ENHRY, CDR2 SYGVKD. The CDR3 has 13 residues. Deletions cut 11 bases from V and 5 bases from J, with 18 bases between. Written as DNA, the CDR3 is TGTGCCGTCCGGGCCCCCGGGGTGGAGACCCAGTACTTC. Residues: CAVRAPGVETQYF.

The gene calls are TRBV6-5 and TRBJ1-1; 8 bases line up with TRBD1. CDR1 is MNHEY and CDR2 is SVGAGI in the germline V gene. CDR3 length: 15 residues. V lost 1 base, J lost 5 bases, and 6 bases stayed unmatched. This CDR3 is CASSYWGTGRTEAFF. The CDR3 DNA follows: TGTGCCAGCAGTTACTGGGGGACAGGAAGGACTGAAGCTTTCTTT.

V usage is TRBV6-5 and J usage is TRBJ2-1, with D perhaps matching TRBD2 (6 bases). With 1 base removed from V and 8 bases from J, the gap between germline ends came to 12 bases. In germline, CDR1 is MNHEY, CDR2 SVGAGI. The length of the CDR3 is 14 residues. This CDR3 reads CASSYWGTPHEQFF. Here the CDR3 DNA reads TGTGCCAGCAGTTACTGGGGGACTCCTCATGAGCAGTTCTTC.

V usage is TRBV20-1 and J usage is TRBJ2-7, with a weak D call TRBD1 (5 bases). This CDR3 is 11 amino acids long. Deletions cut 2 bases from V and 5 bases from J, with 7 bases between. Germline values: CDR1 DFQATT, CDR2 SNEGSKA (reference sequence). CDR3 nucleotides: TGCAGTGCTAGAACAGGAGACGAGCAGTACTTC. Protein sequence: CSARTGDEQYF.

The rearrangement joins TRBV6-5 to TRBJ2-4, with D maybe TRBD2 (5 bases). The length of the CDR3 is 13 residues. Germline CDR1 is MNHEY and CDR2 is SVGAGI. Trimming stripped 2 bases from V and 8 bases from J, with 10 bases between. CDR3 sequence reads: CASSYGRGYIQYF. CDR3 DNA sequence: TGTGCCAGCAGTTACGGCCGGGGTTACATTCAGTACTTC.

The chain carries TRBV5-4 and TRBJ1-2; 10 nucleotides align to TRBD1. Trimming took 7 bases from V and 6 from J; bases not matched to a gene: 6. This CDR3 region has 13 residues. In germline, CDR1 is SGHNT, CDR2 YYREEE (reference sequence). CDR3 sequence (DNA): TGTGCCAGCCGATTTGGGACAGGGGATGGCTACACCTTC. Translated: CASRFGTGDGYTF.

The chain employs TRBV29-1 and TRBJ2-7; a possible D gene is TRBD2 (6 bases). V shed 6 bases and J shed 5 bases, with 26 bases lying between them. Germline lookup yields CDR1 SQVTM and CDR2 ANQGSEA. This CDR3 comprises 16 residues. The CDR3 bases are TGCAGCGTCCTAACTAGGGGACTTCTCGGTGGGCACGAGCAGTACTTC. Translating it yields CSVLTRGLLGGHEQYF.